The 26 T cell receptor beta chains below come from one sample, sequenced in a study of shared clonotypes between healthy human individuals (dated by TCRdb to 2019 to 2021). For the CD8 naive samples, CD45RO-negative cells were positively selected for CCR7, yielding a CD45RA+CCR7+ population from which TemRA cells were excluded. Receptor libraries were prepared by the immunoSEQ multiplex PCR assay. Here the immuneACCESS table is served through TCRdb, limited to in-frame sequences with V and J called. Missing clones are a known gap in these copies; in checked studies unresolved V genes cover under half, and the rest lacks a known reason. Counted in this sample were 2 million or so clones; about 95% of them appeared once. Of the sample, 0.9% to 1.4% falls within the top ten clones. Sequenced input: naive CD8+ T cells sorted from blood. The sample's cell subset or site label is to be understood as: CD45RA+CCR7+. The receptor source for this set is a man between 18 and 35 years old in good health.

CDR3 residues: CASSSSWEQYF. The CDR3 region has the DNA TGTGCCAGCAGCTCCTCGTGGGAGCAGTACTTC. The V gene is TRBV13, the J gene TRBJ2-7; D is uncertain. Germline V gene lookup returns CDR1 PRHDT and CDR2 FYEKMQ (reference sequence). The CDR3 has 11 residues. V was cut by 4 bases and J by 7 bases, with 8 bases left in between.

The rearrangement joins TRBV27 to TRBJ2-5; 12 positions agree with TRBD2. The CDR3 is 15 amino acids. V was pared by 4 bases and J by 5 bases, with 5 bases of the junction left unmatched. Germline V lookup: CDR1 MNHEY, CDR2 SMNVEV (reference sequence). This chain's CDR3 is CASSSLTSGSETQYF. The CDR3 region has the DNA TGTGCCAGCAGTTCCCTGACTAGCGGGAGTGAGACCCAGTACTTC.

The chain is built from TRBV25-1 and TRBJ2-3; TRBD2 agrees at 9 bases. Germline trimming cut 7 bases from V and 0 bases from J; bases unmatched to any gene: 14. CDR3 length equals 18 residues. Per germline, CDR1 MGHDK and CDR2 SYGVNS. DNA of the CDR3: TGTGCCAGCAAGGTGGAGCGGGAGGAAGTAGGAAGCACAGATACGCAGTATTTT. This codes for CASKVEREEVGSTDTQYF.

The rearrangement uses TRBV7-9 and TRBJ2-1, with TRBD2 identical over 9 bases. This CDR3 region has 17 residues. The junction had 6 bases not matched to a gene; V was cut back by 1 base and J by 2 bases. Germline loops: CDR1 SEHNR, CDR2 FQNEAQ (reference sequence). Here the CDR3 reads CASSLGGGGVAYNEQFF. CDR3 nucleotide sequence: TGTGCCAGCAGCTTAGGAGGCGGGGGGGTAGCCTACAATGAGCAGTTCTTC. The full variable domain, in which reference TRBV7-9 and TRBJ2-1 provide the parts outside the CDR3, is DTGVSQNPRHKITKRGQNVTFRCDPISEHNRLYWYRQTLGQGPEFLTYFQNEAQLEKSRLLSDRFSAERPKGSFSTLEIQRTEQGDSAMYLCASSLGGGGVAYNEQFFGPGTRLTVL.

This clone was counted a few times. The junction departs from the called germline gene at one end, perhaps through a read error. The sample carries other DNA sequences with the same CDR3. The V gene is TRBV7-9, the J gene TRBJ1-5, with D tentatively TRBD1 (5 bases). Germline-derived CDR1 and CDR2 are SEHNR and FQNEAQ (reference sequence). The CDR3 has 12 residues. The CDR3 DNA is TGTGCTAGCAGCCAGGGAAATCAGCCCCAGCATTTT. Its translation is CASSQGNQPQHF.

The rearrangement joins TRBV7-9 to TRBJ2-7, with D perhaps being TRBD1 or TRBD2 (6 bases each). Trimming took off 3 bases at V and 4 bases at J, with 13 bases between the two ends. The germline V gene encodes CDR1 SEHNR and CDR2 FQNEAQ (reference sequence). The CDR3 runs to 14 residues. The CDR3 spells CASSFSEGGYEQYF. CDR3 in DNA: TGTGCCAGCAGCTTCTCCGAGGGGGGATACGAGCAGTACTTC. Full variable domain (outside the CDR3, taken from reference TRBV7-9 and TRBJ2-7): DTGVSQNPRHKITKRGQNVTFRCDPISEHNRLYWYRQTLGQGPEFLTYFQNEAQLEKSRLLSDRFSAERPKGSFSTLEIQRTEQGDSAMYLCASSFSEGGYEQYFGPGTRLTVT.

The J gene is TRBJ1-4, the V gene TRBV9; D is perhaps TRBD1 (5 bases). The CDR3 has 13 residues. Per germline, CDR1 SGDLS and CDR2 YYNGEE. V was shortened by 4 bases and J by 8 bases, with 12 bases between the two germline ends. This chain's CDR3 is CASSPGRGEKLFF. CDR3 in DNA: TGTGCCAGCAGCCCGGGGCGAGGAGAAAAACTGTTTTTT.

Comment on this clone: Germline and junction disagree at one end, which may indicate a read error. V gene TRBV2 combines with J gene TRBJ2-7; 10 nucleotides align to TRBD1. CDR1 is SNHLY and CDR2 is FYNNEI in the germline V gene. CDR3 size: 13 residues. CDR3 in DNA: TGTGCCAGCAGTGAAGCGCTTGGGACAGGGGTAAGATTC. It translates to CASSEALGTGVRF.

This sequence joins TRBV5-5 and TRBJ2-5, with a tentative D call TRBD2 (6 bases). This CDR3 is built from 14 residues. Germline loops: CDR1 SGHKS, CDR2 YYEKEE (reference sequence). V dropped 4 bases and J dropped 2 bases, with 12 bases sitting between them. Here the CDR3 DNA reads TGTGCCAGCAGCCTAGCGACGGGGCAAGAGACCCAGTACTTC. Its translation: CASSLATGQETQYF. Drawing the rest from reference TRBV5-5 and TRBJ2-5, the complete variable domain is DAGVTQSPTHLIKTRGQQVTLRCSPISGHKSVSWYQQVLGQGPQFIFQYYEKEERGRGNFPDRFSARQFPNYSSELNVNALLLGDSALYLCASSLATGQETQYFGPGTRLLVL.

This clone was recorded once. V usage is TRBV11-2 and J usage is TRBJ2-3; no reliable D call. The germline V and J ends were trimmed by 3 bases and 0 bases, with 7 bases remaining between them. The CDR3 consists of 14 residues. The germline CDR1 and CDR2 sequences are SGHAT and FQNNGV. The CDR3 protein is CASSLYGSTDTQYF. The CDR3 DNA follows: TGTGCCAGCAGCTTGTACGGAAGCACAGATACGCAGTATTTT. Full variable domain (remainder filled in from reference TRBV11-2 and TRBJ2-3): EAGVAQSPRYKIIEKRQSVAFWCNPISGHATLYWYQQILGQGPKLLIQFQNNGVVDDSQLPKDRFSAERLKGVDSTLKIQPAKLEDSAVYLCASSLYGSTDTQYFGPGTRLTVL.

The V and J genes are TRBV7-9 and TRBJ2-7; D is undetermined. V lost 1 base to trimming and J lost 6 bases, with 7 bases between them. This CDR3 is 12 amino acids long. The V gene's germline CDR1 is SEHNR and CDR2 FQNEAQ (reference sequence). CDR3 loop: CASSLGPIEQYF. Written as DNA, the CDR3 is TGTGCCAGCAGCTTAGGACCAATCGAGCAGTACTTC.

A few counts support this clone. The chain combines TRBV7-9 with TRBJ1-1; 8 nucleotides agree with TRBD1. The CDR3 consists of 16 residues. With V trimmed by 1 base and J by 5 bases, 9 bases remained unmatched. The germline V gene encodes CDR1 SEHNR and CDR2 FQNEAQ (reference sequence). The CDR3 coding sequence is TGTGCCAGCAGCTTAGGGAACAGGGGGGAAATAACTGAAGCTTTCTTT. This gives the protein CASSLGNRGEITEAFF.

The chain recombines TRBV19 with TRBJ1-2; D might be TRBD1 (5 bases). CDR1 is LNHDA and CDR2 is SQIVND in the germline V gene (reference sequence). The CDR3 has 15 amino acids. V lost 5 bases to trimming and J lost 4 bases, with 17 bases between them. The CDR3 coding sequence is TGTGCCAGTAGTCCTGGAGGGGCAGGGAGCTATGGCTACACCTTC. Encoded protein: CASSPGGAGSYGYTF.

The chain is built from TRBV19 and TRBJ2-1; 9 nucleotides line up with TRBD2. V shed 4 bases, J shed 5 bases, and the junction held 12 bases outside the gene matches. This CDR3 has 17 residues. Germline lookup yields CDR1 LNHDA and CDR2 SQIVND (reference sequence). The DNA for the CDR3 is TGTGCCAGTAGTACAGTTCTCGGGCGGGAGGGTCACAATGAGCAGTTCTTC. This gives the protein CASSTVLGREGHNEQFF.

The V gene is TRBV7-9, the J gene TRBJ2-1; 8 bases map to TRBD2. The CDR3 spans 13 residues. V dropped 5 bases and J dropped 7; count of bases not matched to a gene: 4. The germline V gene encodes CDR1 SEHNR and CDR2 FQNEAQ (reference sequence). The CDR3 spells CASSLGRANEQFF. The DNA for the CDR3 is TGTGCCAGCAGCCTCGGGAGGGCGAATGAGCAGTTCTTC.

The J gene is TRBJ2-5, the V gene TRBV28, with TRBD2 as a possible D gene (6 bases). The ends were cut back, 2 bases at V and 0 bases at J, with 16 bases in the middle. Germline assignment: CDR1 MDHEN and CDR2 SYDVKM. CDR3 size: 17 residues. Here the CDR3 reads CASSLLHSGLYQETQYF. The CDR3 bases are TGTGCCAGCAGTTTACTCCATAGCGGACTGTACCAAGAGACCCAGTACTTC.

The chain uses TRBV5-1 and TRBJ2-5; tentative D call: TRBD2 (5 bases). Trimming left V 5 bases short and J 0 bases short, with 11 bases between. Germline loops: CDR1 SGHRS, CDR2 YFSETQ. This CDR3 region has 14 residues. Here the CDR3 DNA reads TGCGCCAGCAGGACGTCCGGGGACCAAGAGACCCAGTACTTC. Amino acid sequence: CASRTSGDQETQYF.

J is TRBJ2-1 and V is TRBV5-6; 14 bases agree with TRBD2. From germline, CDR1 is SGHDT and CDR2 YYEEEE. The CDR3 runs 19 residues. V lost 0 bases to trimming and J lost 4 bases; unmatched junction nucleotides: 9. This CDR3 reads CASSLAGLAGVPWYNEQFF. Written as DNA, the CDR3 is TGTGCCAGCAGCTTGGCGGGACTAGCGGGAGTTCCATGGTACAATGAGCAGTTCTTC.

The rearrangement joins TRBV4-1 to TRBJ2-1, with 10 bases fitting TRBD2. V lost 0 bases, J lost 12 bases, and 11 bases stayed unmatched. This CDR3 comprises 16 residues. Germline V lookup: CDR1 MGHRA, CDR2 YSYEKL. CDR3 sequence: CASSQDWSGGELVQFF. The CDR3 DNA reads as TGCGCCAGCAGCCAAGATTGGAGCGGGGGGGAGTTGGTGCAGTTCTTC.

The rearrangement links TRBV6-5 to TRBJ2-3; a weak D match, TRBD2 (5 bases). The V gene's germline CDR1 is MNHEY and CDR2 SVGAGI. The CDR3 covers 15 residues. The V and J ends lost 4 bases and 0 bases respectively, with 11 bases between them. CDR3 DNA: TGTGCCAGCAGTTTTACTAGGTCGAGCACAGATACGCAGTATTTT. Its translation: CASSFTRSSTDTQYF.

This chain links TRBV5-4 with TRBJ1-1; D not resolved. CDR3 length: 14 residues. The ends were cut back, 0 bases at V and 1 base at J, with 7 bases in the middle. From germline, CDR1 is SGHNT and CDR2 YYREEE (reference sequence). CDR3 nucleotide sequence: TGTGCCAGCAGCTTGGCCAATAGGAACACTGAAGCTTTCTTT. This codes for CASSLANRNTEAFF.

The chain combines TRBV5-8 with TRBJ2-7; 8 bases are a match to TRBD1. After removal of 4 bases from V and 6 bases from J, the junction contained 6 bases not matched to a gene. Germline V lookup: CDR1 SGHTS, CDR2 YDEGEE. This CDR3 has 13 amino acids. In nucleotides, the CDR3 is TGTGCCAGCAGCCTAGGACAGGGTCTCGAGCAGTACTTC. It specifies CASSLGQGLEQYF.

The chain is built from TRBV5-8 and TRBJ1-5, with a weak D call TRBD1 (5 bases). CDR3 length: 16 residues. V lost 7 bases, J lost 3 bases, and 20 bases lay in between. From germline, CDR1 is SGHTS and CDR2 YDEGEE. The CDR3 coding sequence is TGTGCCAGCTTCCAGTTCGATTTGGGGCCCAATCAGCCCCAGCATTTT. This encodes CASFQFDLGPNQPQHF.

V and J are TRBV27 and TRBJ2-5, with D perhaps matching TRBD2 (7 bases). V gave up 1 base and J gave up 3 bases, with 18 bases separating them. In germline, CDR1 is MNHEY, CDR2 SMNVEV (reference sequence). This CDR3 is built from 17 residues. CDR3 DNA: TGTGCCAGCAGTTTATTGAATGTCAGGGGAGGGGAAGAGACCCAGTACTTC. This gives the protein CASSLLNVRGGEETQYF.

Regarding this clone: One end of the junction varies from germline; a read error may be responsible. This CDR3 reads CASSIGLADSYEQYF. The CDR3 DNA reads as TGTGCTAGCAGCATCGGACTAGCGGACTCCTACGAGCAGTACTTC. The chain employs TRBV7-7 and TRBJ2-7; TRBD2 matches at 10 bases. The CDR3 sequence is 15 residues long. Per germline, CDR1 SSHAT and CDR2 FNYEAQ (reference sequence). Together with reference TRBV7-7 and TRBJ2-7, the CDR3 gives the full variable domain: GAGVSQSPRYKVTKRGQDVTLRCDPISSHATLYWYQQALGQGPEFLTYFNYEAQPDKSGLPSDRFSAERPEGSISTLTIQRTEQRDSAMYRCASSIGLADSYEQYFGPGTRLTVT.

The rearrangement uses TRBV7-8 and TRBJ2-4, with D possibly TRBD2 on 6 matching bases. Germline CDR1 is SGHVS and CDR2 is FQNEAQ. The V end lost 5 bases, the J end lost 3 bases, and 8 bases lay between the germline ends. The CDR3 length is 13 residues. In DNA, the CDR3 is TGTGCCAGCAGCCGGGACTTCAAAAACATTCAGTACTTC. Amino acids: CASSRDFKNIQYF.